This T cell receptor beta chain was recorded in a study of blood T cell repertoires in COVID-19. Data came from immunoSEQ multiplex PCR; TCRdb stores just in-frame clones and leaves some out. The repertoire holds about 68,000 clones, roughly 89% seen once, with 8.2% in the top ten. With respect to this clone: A junction end diverges from the germline sequence, so it may reflect a read error.

Germline-derived CDR1 and CDR2 are SGHTA and FQGNSA. This CDR3 is built from 13 residues. The sequencing sample was made of peripheral blood. This TCR derives from a middle-aged man with active COVID-19. V usage is TRBV7-2 and J usage is TRBJ2-3; 11 bases are shared with TRBD2. The CDR3 loop is CASSPLAGGQEFF. The CDR3 region has the DNA TGTGCCAGCAGTCCTCTAGCGGGGGGCCAAGAGTTTTTT. Full variable domain (outside the CDR3, taken from reference TRBV7-2 and TRBJ2-3): GAGVSQSPSNKVTEKGKDVELRCDPISGHTALYWYRQSLGQGLEFLIYFQGNSAPDKSGLPSDRFSAERTGGSVSTLTIQRTQQEDSAVYLCASSPLAGGQEFFGPGTRLTVL.